This TCR beta chain derives from a study of T cell responses to AZD1222 COVID-19 vaccine. Assay used: immunoSEQ multiplex PCR; TCRdb lists only in-frame clones, some missing. The table records 90,000 to 150,000 clones, approximately 91% of them present only once. To note about this clone: What it recognizes is unknown.

General observations from the study: Donors were largely white British and mainly female; clonal diversity was possibly underestimated. It was only a handful of AZD1222 recipients who were seropositive at baseline. Spike was spanned by vaccine-associated CD4 TCRs, with dominance at 160-218 and 743-854. None of the repertoires were sampled until the peak T cell response had passed.

The CDR3 length is 14 residues. Germline loops: CDR1 GTSNPN, CDR2 SVGIG (reference sequence). The V gene end was trimmed by 3 bases and the J gene end by 7 bases; junction bases not matched to a gene: 9. The input for sequencing was peripheral blood, taken on day 0 of AZD1222 vaccination. The gene calls are TRBV30 and TRBJ2-1, with 7 bases identical to TRBD2. The source is an adult in good health. The CDR3 reads CAWRRSGVANEQFF. The CDR3 DNA reads as TGTGCCTGGAGGAGAAGCGGGGTGGCGAATGAGCAGTTCTTC.